These T cell receptor beta chains were read from a single sample in a study of shared clonotypes between healthy human individuals. Some clones are missing from TCRdb's copy, which holds only in-frame ones; the method was immunoSEQ multiplex PCR. The sample has about 1.5 million clones, 98% seen once. Sequencing input: naive CD4+ T cells sorted from blood. The receptors derive from a man aged 25-40 years in good health. Both conserved end residues are part of each CDR3. D genes are given only for firm matches. Clone size is shown for a subset of rows, as once, few, many or a class of expanded clone.

NA	14	TRBV5-1	TRBJ2-3	NA	TGCGCCAGCAGCTTGGTTGCAGATACAGATACGCAGTATTTT	CASSLVADTDTQYF
NA	15	TRBV5-1	TRBJ2-5	TRBD1	TGCGCCAGCAGCCCGGGGACAGCCCTCCAAGAGACCCAGTACTTC	CASSPGTALQETQYF
NA	17	TRBV5-8	TRBJ2-1	NA	TGTGCCAGCAGCTTACGGAGGATCGCGGGGAACTACAATGAGCAGTTCTTC	CASSLRRIAGNYNEQFF
NA	11	TRBV30	TRBJ2-1	NA	TGTGCCTGGAGTGTAGGCCATGAGCAGTTCTTC	CAWSVGHEQFF
NA	15	TRBV2	TRBJ2-7	NA	TGTGCCAGCAGTGATCTGGGACTTGAGATTTACGAGCAGTACTTC	CASSDLGLEIYEQYF
NA	14	TRBV5-1	TRBJ2-5	TRBD1	TGCGCCAGCAGCTTGGGGGACAGTCAAGAGACCCAGTACTTC	CASSLGDSQETQYF
NA	17	TRBV15	TRBJ2-7	TRBD1	TGTGCCACCAGCATAGAGTGGACAGGGGGAAACTCCTACGAGCAGTACTTC	CATSIEWTGGNSYEQYF
NA	18	TRBV4-1	TRBJ2-7	NA	TGCGCCAGCAGCCTGATTTCCACTCCGGGACACCTACCCAACGAGCAGTACTTC	CASSLISTPGHLPNEQYF
NA	15	TRBV19	TRBJ2-3	NA	TGTGCCAGTAGTATCATAACGCCCGTGGGTGGTACGCAGTATTTT	CASSIITPVGGTQYF
once	13	TRBV4-1	TRBJ1-2	NA	TGCGCCAGCAGCCCCGGGAGGATCTATGGCTACACCTTC	CASSPGRIYGYTF
once	17	TRBV9	TRBJ2-1	NA	TGTGCCAGCAGCGTATCCCCCCATAACTCCCCCTACAATGAGCAGTTCTTC	CASSVSPHNSPYNEQFF
NA	16	TRBV28	TRBJ2-1	TRBD2	TGTGCCAGCAGTCGCCTAGCGGGAGGGCGTCGGGATGAGCAGTTCTTC	CASSRLAGGRRDEQFF
NA	16	TRBV7-8	TRBJ1-5	NA	TGTGCCAGCAGCTTAGCGTTGGACGGAAGCAATCAGCCCCAGCATTTT	CASSLALDGSNQPQHF
NA	13	TRBV6-1	TRBJ1-2	NA	TGTGCCAGCAGTGAAGTGTCTTCCTATGGCTACACCTTC	CASSEVSSYGYTF
once	14	TRBV5-1	TRBJ2-5	NA	TGCGCCAGCAGTCAGACACCGTTGGGGGAGACCCAGTACTTC	CASSQTPLGETQYF
NA	15	TRBV5-4	TRBJ1-2	TRBD1	TGTGCCAGCAGCGAGGAACAGGGGGCGCTTTATGGCTACACCTTC	CASSEEQGALYGYTF
NA	17	TRBV5-4	TRBJ2-2	NA	TGTGCCAGCAGCTTGGGGCCGGGGGCGCGAAACACCGGGGAGCTGTTTTTT	CASSLGPGARNTGELFF